The following is a T cell receptor (beta chain) sequence with its context. The CDR3 is 14 residues long. Trimming pared 0 bases from V and 5 bases from J, leaving 8 bases between. Germline CDR1 SGHRS, CDR2 YFSETQ. Measured with immunoSEQ multiplex PCR; TCRdb has only the in-frame clones, and not every one. The top ten hold over 15% of the sample, which has roughly 100,000 clones, about 89% seen once. This specimen comes from a study of control samples from healthy donors and cancer patients. Sequencing input: PBMCs. The sequence came from a man aged 60 to 75 with lung cancer. This rearrangement joins TRBV5-1 to TRBJ2-2; D call uncertain. The CDR3 is CASSLATDTGELFF. The CDR3 bases are TGCGCCAGCAGCTTGGCCACAGATACCGGGGAGCTGTTTTTT.